The rows below give T cell receptor beta chains drawn from one sample of a study of cytomegalovirus exposure and HLA in healthy donors. Sequenced by immunoSEQ multiplex PCR; TCRdb stores in-frame clones only, minus some. This sample's clone table lists over 75,000 clones. Specimen: PBMCs. The receptor set was obtained from a man aged 50 to 59 in good health and CMV-seronegative. Both conserved end residues are part of each CDR3. Each record gives: D gene, V gene, J gene, CDR3 DNA, CDR3 protein. A D gene is named only where the DNA matches it firmly.

NA,TRBV6-6,TRBJ2-7,TGTGCCAGCAGTTACACACTATACGAGCAGTACTTC,CASSYTLYEQYF
NA,TRBV7-2,TRBJ1-4,TGTGCCAGCTCCCGTTTAACTAATGAAAAACTGTTTTTT,CASSRLTNEKLFF
NA,TRBV19,TRBJ2-5,TGTGCCAGTAGTACTACGGTGCGAGAGACCCAGTACTTC,CASSTTVRETQYF
NA,TRBV6-1,TRBJ1-5,TGTGCCAGCAGTGCCCTCAGGCAGGGTGTGGGCAATCAGCCCCAGCATTTT,CASSALRQGVGNQPQHF
TRBD2,TRBV7-9,TRBJ2-5,TGTGCCAGCAGCGAGGATAGGCCGGGAGGGACCCAGTACTTC,CASSEDRPGGTQYF
NA,TRBV19,TRBJ1-5,TGTGCCAGTAGTATTTGGGCCCCCGACAGTTATAGCAATCAGCCCCAGCATTTT,CASSIWAPDSYSNQPQHF
NA,TRBV7-9,TRBJ1-1,TGTGCCAGCAGCCCATCAGGGATTGGAGCTTTCTTT,CASSPSGIGAFF
TRBD2,TRBV5-1,TRBJ2-7,TGCGCCAGCAGCTTGTCCGGGACTAGTATATTTGAGCAGTACTTC,CASSLSGTSIFEQYF
TRBD1,TRBV4-1,TRBJ2-7,TGCGCCAGCAGCGAAGGGGGGAGACAGGGGGCCTACGAGCAGTACTTC,CASSEGGRQGAYEQYF
NA,TRBV28,TRBJ1-4,TGTGCCAGCAGTTTAGGGGGGGCTAATGAAAAACTGTTTTTT,CASSLGGANEKLFF
TRBD2,TRBV5-1,TRBJ2-7,TGCGCCAGCAGCTTTCGCGGGAGCTCCTACGAGCAGTACTTC,CASSFRGSSYEQYF
NA,TRBV10-3,TRBJ1-5,TGTGCCATCAGTGATTCTCCGGGGGACAATCAGCCCCAGCATTTT,CAISDSPGDNQPQHF
NA,TRBV25-1,TRBJ1-1,TGTGCCAGCAGCGCGGGGAACACTGAAGCTTTCTTT,CASSAGNTEAFF
NA,TRBV29-1,TRBJ2-3,TGCAGCGTTGAAGGGGCCGCGAGCACAGATACGCAGTATTTT,CSVEGAASTDTQYF
TRBD1,TRBV5-4,TRBJ1-6,TGTGCCAGCAGCTCGGGACAGCGGGATTCACCCCTCCACTTT,CASSSGQRDSPLHF
TRBD2,TRBV19,TRBJ2-1,TGTGCCAGTAGTATCGCTAGCGGGGGGACCAATGAGCAGTTCTTC,CASSIASGGTNEQFF
NA,TRBV7-2,TRBJ1-4,TGTGCCAGCAGCTTAGTGGTCACAGCCCTTAATGAAAAACTGTTTTTT,CASSLVVTALNEKLFF
NA,TRBV6-5,TRBJ1-5,TGTGCCAGCAGGCAAGACAGGAACAATCAGCCCCAGCATTTT,CASRQDRNNQPQHF
NA,TRBV7-2,TRBJ1-1,TGTGCCAGCAGCTTACAGGCGTTGAACACTGAAGCTTTCTTT,CASSLQALNTEAFF
TRBD2,TRBV11-1,TRBJ2-3,TGTGCCAGCAGCTTATCCACTAGCGGGGGGGCCACAGATACGCAGTATTTT,CASSLSTSGGATDTQYF
NA,TRBV4-1,TRBJ1-4,TGCGCCAGCAGCCCTTGGCCTCGCGGGGGTACTAATGAAAAACTGTTTTTT,CASSPWPRGGTNEKLFF
NA,TRBV10-2,TRBJ1-3,TGCGCCAGCAGTGAGTCGGCAGGACAGAGCTCTGGAAACACCATATATTTT,CASSESAGQSSGNTIYF
NA,TRBV2,TRBJ1-3,TGTGCCAGCAGTGAGGAAATGGGGGCGCGGGGAAACACCATATATTTT,CASSEEMGARGNTIYF
NA,TRBV4-2,TRBJ2-7,TGTGCCAGCAGCCAAAGCTCAGACTTCTCCTACGAGCAGTACTTC,CASSQSSDFSYEQYF
NA,TRBV19,TRBJ1-5,TGTGCCAGTAGTATTAGGGCAGGGGCTAATAGCAATCAGCCCCAGCATTTT,CASSIRAGANSNQPQHF
NA,TRBV7-6,TRBJ2-5,TGTGCCAGCAGCTTCCAGGAGACCCAGTACTTC,CASSFQETQYF
TRBD1,TRBV6-5,TRBJ1-2,TGTGCCAGCAGTTACTCGAATTTTGGGGGACAGGGGGCACTCACCTTC,CASSYSNFGGQGALTF
TRBD1,TRBV18,TRBJ2-7,TGTGCCAGCTCAGTCCGGGACAGGGCCTACGAGCAGTACTTC,CASSVRDRAYEQYF
TRBD1,TRBV2,TRBJ2-2,TGTGCCAGCACGGAAGGACAGATGGGACAGGGGGCCGACACCGGGGAGCTGTTTTTT,CASTEGQMGQGADTGELFF
NA,TRBV27,TRBJ1-2,TGTGCCAGCAGGGAAACAGGGTCTAACTATGGCTACACCTTC,CASRETGSNYGYTF
NA,TRBV9,TRBJ2-7,TGTGCCAGCAGCCCGGACAGTACCTACGAGCAGTACTTC,CASSPDSTYEQYF
TRBD1,TRBV29-1,TRBJ1-1,TGCAGCGTTCGACAGGGGGAAAACACTGAAGCTTTCTTT,CSVRQGENTEAFF
TRBD1,TRBV18,TRBJ1-2,TGTGCCAGCTCAAGGGGGCTAGCTAACTATGGCTACACCTTC,CASSRGLANYGYTF
NA,TRBV18,TRBJ1-1,TGTGCCAGCTCACGCACGACAGGGAACACTGAAGCTTTCTTT,CASSRTTGNTEAFF
NA,TRBV6-5,TRBJ2-7,TGTGCCAGCAGACACGGACTGGGAGCCTACGAGCAGTACTTC,CASRHGLGAYEQYF
NA,TRBV5-1,TRBJ2-3,TGCGCCAGCAGCCTCCGGGGGGCCACAGATACGCAGTATTTT,CASSLRGATDTQYF
TRBD1,TRBV5-1,TRBJ1-3,TGCGCCAGCAGACAAACAGGGGGTACTCGAAACACCATATATTTT,CASRQTGGTRNTIYF
TRBD1,TRBV10-3,TRBJ2-5,TGTGCCACCACACAGGGGGGGACCCAGTACTTC,CATTQGGTQYF
NA,TRBV7-9,TRBJ2-7,TGTGCCAGCAGCCCCGTCTGGGGGGACTACGAGCAGTACTTC,CASSPVWGDYEQYF
NA,TRBV5-1,TRBJ2-2,TGCGCCAGCAGCTTGGGACTACCCACCGGGGAGCTGTTTTTT,CASSLGLPTGELFF
TRBD1,TRBV6-6,TRBJ1-6,TGTGCCAGCAGCTACAGACAGGGGAGTTCACCCCTCCACTTT,CASSYRQGSSPLHF
NA,TRBV18,TRBJ2-7,TGTGCCAGCTCACTGCTACCAGGCCAAGGGGCGAAGGAGCAGTACTTC,CASSLLPGQGAKEQYF
NA,TRBV6-5,TRBJ1-6,TGTGCCAGCAGCTTAGGGGGACCCCTCCACTTT,CASSLGGPLHF
TRBD2,TRBV18,TRBJ2-1,TGTGCCAGCTCACGGCCGGGACTAGCGGGATACAATGAGCAGTTCTTC,CASSRPGLAGYNEQFF
TRBD1,TRBV25-1,TRBJ2-7,TGTGCCAGCAGTGAGGCAGGGACAGGGCATTACGAGCAGTACTTC,CASSEAGTGHYEQYF
TRBD1,TRBV19,TRBJ1-4,TGTGCCAGTAGCCTGACAGGGGCGGGCTTAGAAAAACTGTTTTTT,CASSLTGAGLEKLFF
NA,TRBV7-6,TRBJ1-1,TGTGCCAGCAGCAAAGACGAGGGATACGGTGAAGCTTTCTTT,CASSKDEGYGEAFF
TRBD1,TRBV6-5,TRBJ1-1,TGTGCCAGCAGTTACGGCGCAGGGGGCTCCGAAGCTTTCTTT,CASSYGAGGSEAFF
NA,TRBV5-6,TRBJ2-5,TGTGCCAGCAGCTTGGAGTCGCAGGAAGAGACCCAGTACTTC,CASSLESQEETQYF
NA,TRBV5-4,TRBJ1-2,TGTGCCAGCAGCTTGGCTGGGAGGGGGGATGGCTACACCTTC,CASSLAGRGDGYTF